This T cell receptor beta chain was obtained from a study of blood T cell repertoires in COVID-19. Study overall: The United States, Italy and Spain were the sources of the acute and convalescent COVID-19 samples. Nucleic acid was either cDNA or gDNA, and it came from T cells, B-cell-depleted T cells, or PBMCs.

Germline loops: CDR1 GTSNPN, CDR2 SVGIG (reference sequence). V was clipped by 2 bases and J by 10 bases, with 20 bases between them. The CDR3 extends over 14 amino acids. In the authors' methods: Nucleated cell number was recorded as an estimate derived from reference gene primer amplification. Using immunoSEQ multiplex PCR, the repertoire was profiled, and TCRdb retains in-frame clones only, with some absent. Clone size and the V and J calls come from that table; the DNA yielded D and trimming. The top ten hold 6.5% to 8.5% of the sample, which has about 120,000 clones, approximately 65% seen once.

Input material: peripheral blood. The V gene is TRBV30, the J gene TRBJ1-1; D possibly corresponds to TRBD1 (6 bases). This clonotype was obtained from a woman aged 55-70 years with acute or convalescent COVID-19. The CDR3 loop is CAWSLKGGGRGAFF. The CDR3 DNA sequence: TGTGCCTGGAGTCTAAAGGGGGGCGGGAGAGGAGCTTTCTTT.